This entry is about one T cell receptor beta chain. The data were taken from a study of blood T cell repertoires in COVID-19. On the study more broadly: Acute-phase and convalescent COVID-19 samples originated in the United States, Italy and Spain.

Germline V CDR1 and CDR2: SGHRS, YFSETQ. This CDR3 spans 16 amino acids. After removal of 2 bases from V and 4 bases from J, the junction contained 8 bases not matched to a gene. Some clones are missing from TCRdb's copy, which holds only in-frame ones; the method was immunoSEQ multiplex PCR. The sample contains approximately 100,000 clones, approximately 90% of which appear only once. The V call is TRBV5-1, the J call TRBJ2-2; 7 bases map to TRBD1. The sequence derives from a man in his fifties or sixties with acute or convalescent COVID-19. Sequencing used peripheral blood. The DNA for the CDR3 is TGCGCCAGCAGCTTTCGGCAGGGGGTAGCCACCGGGGAGCTGTTTTTT. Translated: CASSFRQGVATGELFF. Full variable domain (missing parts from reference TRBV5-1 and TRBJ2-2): KAGVTQTPRYLIKTRGQQVTLSCSPISGHRSVSWYQQTPGQGLQFLFEYFSETQRNKGNFPGRFSGRQFSNSRSEMNVSTLELGDSALYLCASSFRQGVATGELFFGEGSRLTVL.